The present entry profiles one T cell receptor (beta chain) with its context. Per the original methods: From reference gene primer amplification, estimates of nucleated cell counts were derived. Here immunoSEQ multiplex PCR was the method, and the copy in TCRdb shows in-frame clones only, minus some. V and J calls and clone size are copied from that table; D and trimming were computed from the DNA. Altogether roughly 28,000 clones are present, roughly 80% being singletons, with the ten largest covering roughly 8%. This sample is part of a study of blood T cell repertoires in COVID-19. At the level of the study: The United States, Italy and Spain supplied acute and convalescent COVID-19 samples. Sources were T cells, B-cell-depleted T cells, or PBMCs; the material itself was cDNA or gDNA.

CDR1 SGHNT and CDR2 YENEEA come from the germline V gene. V lost 5 bases, J lost 7 bases, and 14 bases stayed unmatched. The CDR3 runs to 16 residues. The chain has TRBV11-3 and TRBJ2-7; 10 nucleotides line up with TRBD2. The sequenced sample was peripheral blood. The clonotype comes from a woman in her 70s with active or convalescent COVID-19. CDR3 DNA sequence: TGTGCCAGCAGCCAGGCCGCAGCGGGAGGGCCGGGAGAGCAGTACTTC. It specifies CASSQAAAGGPGEQYF.